These 21 T cell receptor beta chains were all obtained from the same sample, sequenced in a study of naive and memory T cell subsets. Two oligonucleotides, mixed equimolar, formed the beta constant-region primer covering TRBC1 and TRBC2. The ligated cDNA underwent four PCR rounds using SP2 and nested alpha and beta constant-region primers. TCRdb itself ran the UMI-ligation and nested PCR reads through MiXCR, one entry per CDR3 protein. The sample has some 80,000 distinct CDR3 sequences, about 10% seen once. The sequencing sample was made of naive CD8+ T cells from blood. The receptors were sampled from a human donor in good health.

This clonotype appeared many times. The chain uses TRBV29-1 and TRBJ2-1; 7 bases align to TRBD2. CDR1 is SQVTM, CDR2 ANQGSEA, per germline. Trimming at V came to 3 bases and at J to 0 bases, leaving 8 bases not matched to a gene. The CDR3 length is 16 residues. This chain's CDR3 is CSVDWWEGLSYNEQFF. CDR3 DNA: TGCAGCGTTGACTGGTGGGAGGGCCTCTCCTACAATGAGCAGTTCTTC.

In its sample, this clonotype was seen many times. CDR3 in amino acids: CASRGTDSGANVLTF. The CDR3 nucleotides are TGTGCCAGCAGGGGGACGGACTCTGGGGCCAACGTCCTGACTTTC. The chain couples TRBV9 to TRBJ2-6, with D perhaps given as TRBD1 or TRBD2 (5 bases each). Trimming left V 5 bases short and J 0 bases short, with 9 bases between. CDR1 is SGDLS and CDR2 is YYNGEE in the germline V gene. This CDR3 is built from 15 residues.

This clonotype was picked up many times. V and J are TRBV12-3 or TRBV12-4 and TRBJ2-7, with 10 positions matching TRBD1. The CDR3 is 15 amino acids. Trimming cost V 3 bases and J 5 bases; bases outside gene matches: 7. CDR3 coding DNA: TGTGCCAGCAGTTTCGGGACAGGGGTATTCCACGAGCAGTACTTC. This gives the protein CASSFGTGVFHEQYF.

The rearrangement links TRBV2 to TRBJ2-1, with TRBD1 identical over 8 bases. Germline V gene data show CDR1 as SNHLY and CDR2 as FYNNEI. CDR3 size: 15 residues. V shed 4 bases, J shed 2 bases, and the junction held 4 bases outside the gene matches. The CDR3 nucleotides read TGTGCCAGCAGTGTACAGGGGGGCACCTACAATGAGCAGTTCTTC. This sequence encodes CASSVQGGTYNEQFF.

This clonotype was detected many times. The CDR3 sequence: CASSEALGLSVGTEAFF. Written as DNA, the CDR3 is TGTGCCAGCAGTGAAGCGCTTGGTTTATCGGTGGGCACTGAAGCTTTCTTT. The V call is TRBV6-1, the J call TRBJ1-1, with D uncertain. The germline V and J ends were trimmed by 0 bases and 4 bases, with 18 bases remaining between them. Germline V gene lookup returns CDR1 MNHNS and CDR2 SASEGT. The CDR3 runs to 17 residues.

In its sample, this clonotype was seen a few times. The rearrangement joins TRBV13 to TRBJ1-1; no firm D call. Germline assignment: CDR1 PRHDT and CDR2 FYEKMQ (reference sequence). The CDR3 has 12 amino acids. Trimming removed 8 bases at V and 1 base at J, with 8 bases between. The CDR3 region has the DNA TGTGCCAGCTCGGTGGGGAACACTGAAGCTTTCTTT. It specifies CASSVGNTEAFF.

This clonotype showed up many times. The V call is TRBV27, the J call TRBJ2-3; maybe TRBD2 (6 bases). This CDR3 spans 15 amino acids. Deletions cut 5 bases from V and 0 bases from J, with 12 bases between. The germline CDR1 and CDR2 sequences are MNHEY and SMNVEV (reference sequence). CDR3 DNA sequence: TGTGCCAGCAGTGGACTACCCTCTAGCACAGATACGCAGTATTTT. It is translated as CASSGLPSSTDTQYF.

This clonotype was seen more than once but under ten times. The rearrangement links TRBV20-1 to TRBJ2-1; D unclear. This CDR3 contains 13 residues. From germline, CDR1 is DFQATT and CDR2 SNEGSKA (reference sequence). V was pared by 5 bases and J by 4 bases, with 12 bases between. CDR3 bases: TGCAGTGCTTCGACCAGTGGGTACAATGAGCAGTTCTTC. It specifies CSASTSGYNEQFF.

The chain joins TRBV6-5 to TRBJ1-1; the D is unclear. V was cut by 3 bases and J by 1 base, with 6 bases left in between. The CDR3 consists of 13 residues. The germline V gene encodes CDR1 MNHEY and CDR2 SVGAGI. In DNA form, the CDR3 reads TGTGCCAGCAGTTATGGGGAGAACACTGAAGCTTTCTTT. Protein sequence: CASSYGENTEAFF.

This clonotype came up many times. The chain uses TRBV6-6 and TRBJ1-1, with TRBD1 as a possible D gene (6 bases). The ends were cut back, 6 bases at V and 0 bases at J, with 11 bases in the middle. From germline, CDR1 is MNHNY and CDR2 SVGAGI (reference sequence). CDR3 length equals 14 residues. In nucleotides, the CDR3 is TGTGCCAGCAGCTCTACAGGGATGAACACTGAAGCTTTCTTT. Encoded protein: CASSSTGMNTEAFF.

Ten or more counts support this clonotype. This chain joins TRBV29-1 and TRBJ1-1; D unresolved. V was pared by 4 bases and J by 0 bases, with 12 bases between. Germline CDR1 SQVTM, CDR2 ANQGSEA. The CDR3 consists of 14 residues. The CDR3 DNA is TGCAGCGTTGGGCCCACAGAGTTGAACACTGAAGCTTTCTTT. Translated: CSVGPTELNTEAFF.

This clonotype was seen repeatedly, ten times or more. The V gene is TRBV14, the J gene TRBJ2-1, with 7 bases fitting TRBD2. There are 18 residues in the CDR3. J was trimmed by 0 bases and V by 1 base; bases with no gene match: 9. CDR1 SGHDN and CDR2 FVKESK come from the germline V gene. The CDR3 loop reads CASSQAWEGLNSYNEQFF. The CDR3, as DNA: TGTGCCAGCAGCCAAGCTTGGGAGGGTCTTAACTCCTACAATGAGCAGTTCTTC.

The table lists this clonotype with many counts. The chain links TRBV4-1 to TRBJ1-5; D may be TRBD1 (5 bases). The CDR3 runs 15 residues. Germline values: CDR1 MGHRA, CDR2 YSYEKL. Trimming shortened V by 0 bases and J by 6 bases, and 12 bases separated the two germline ends. CDR3 residues: CASSQENRRTQPQHF. CDR3 coding DNA: TGCGCCAGCAGCCAAGAAAACAGGAGGACTCAGCCCCAGCATTTT.

This clonotype appeared a few times. V usage is TRBV28 and J usage is TRBJ2-3, with D tentatively TRBD2 (5 bases). The V gene lost 5 bases and the J gene lost 3 bases, with 18 bases spanning the gap. This CDR3 region has 16 residues. Germline loops: CDR1 MDHEN, CDR2 SYDVKM. CDR3 DNA: TGTGCCAGCAGTAAATCCAACGGCGGAGGTACAGATACGCAGTATTTT. This sequence encodes CASSKSNGGGTDTQYF. Full variable domain (rest looked up from reference TRBV28 and TRBJ2-3): DVKVTQSSRYLVKRTGEKVFLECVQDMDHENMFWYRQDPGLGLRLIYFSYDVKMKEKGDIPEGYSVSREKKERFSLILESASTNQTSMYLCASSKSNGGGTDTQYFGPGTRLTVL.

This clonotype was found a few times. The chain links TRBV9 to TRBJ1-3; D not certain. The V and J ends lost 6 bases and 4 bases respectively, with 5 bases between them. Looked up from germline, CDR1 is SGDLS and CDR2 is YYNGEE. The CDR3 runs 11 residues. The CDR3 here is CASKRGNTIYF. Here the CDR3 DNA reads TGTGCCAGCAAGAGGGGAAACACCATATATTTT.

This clonotype was counted at least ten times. DNA of the CDR3: TGCGCCAGCAGTCTCGGGCAGGGAGGGATCTCCTACAATGAGCAGTTCTTC. It is translated as CASSLGQGGISYNEQFF. The V gene is TRBV23-1, the J gene TRBJ2-1, with 7 bases that match TRBD2. TRBV23-1 carries the ORF label, with uncertain function. The ends lost 4 bases at V and 0 bases at J; junction bases unmatched: 9. This CDR3 comprises 17 residues.

The genes are TRBV12-3 or TRBV12-4 and TRBJ1-6; D perhaps matches TRBD1 (5 bases). This CDR3 is built from 13 residues. With 1 base removed from V and 8 bases from J, the gap between germline ends came to 6 bases. The CDR3 nucleotides read TGTGCCAGCAGTTTAGGGGGGGATTCACCCCTCCACTTT. It codes for CASSLGGDSPLHF.

This clonotype was observed many times. V is TRBV12-3 or TRBV12-4 and J is TRBJ2-5, with D possibly TRBD2 on 5 matching bases. The CDR3 totals 13 residues. Trimming removed 4 bases from V and 7 bases from J, with 13 bases in between. The CDR3 region is CASSYQAAGTQYF. The DNA of the CDR3 is TGTGCCAGCAGTTATCAGGCCGCGGGGACCCAGTACTTC.

The CDR3 protein is CASSLSPFHEQFF. The CDR3 DNA is TGTGCCAGCAGTTTATCTCCCTTCCATGAGCAGTTCTTC. This chain connects TRBV27 to TRBJ2-1; D is unclear. The CDR3 runs to 13 residues. The V gene lost 0 bases and the J gene lost 8 bases, with 8 bases spanning the gap. Germline CDR1 is MNHEY and CDR2 is SMNVEV (reference sequence).

This chain uses TRBV27 with TRBJ2-7; a weak D match, TRBD2 (6 bases). V was cut by 4 bases and J by 3 bases, with 13 bases left in between. The germline V gene has CDR1 MNHEY and CDR2 SMNVEV (reference sequence). The CDR3 consists of 14 residues. This CDR3 is CASSWAGPLYEQYF. CDR3 coding DNA: TGTGCCAGCAGTTGGGCGGGACCCCTCTACGAGCAGTACTTC.

There are a few counts of this clonotype. This chain joins TRBV18 and TRBJ1-2; perhaps TRBD1 as D (6 bases). Trimming left V 2 bases short and J 2 bases short, with 12 bases between. Germline V CDR1 and CDR2: KGHSH, LQKENI. The CDR3 covers 15 residues. The chain's CDR3 is CASSPKQDRNYGYTF. The CDR3 nucleotides are TGTGCCAGCTCACCAAAACAGGACAGAAACTATGGCTACACCTTC. The variable domain in full, with the rest retrieved from reference TRBV18 and TRBJ1-2, is NAGVMQNPRHLVRRRGQEARLRCSPMKGHSHVYWYRQLPEEGLKFMVYLQKENIIDESGMPKERFSAEFPKEGPSILRIQQVVRGDSAAYFCASSPKQDRNYGYTFGSGTRLTVV.